This paragraph covers one TCR beta chain sequence. Original handling: Reference gene primer amplification gave nucleated cell count estimates. Some clones are missing from TCRdb's copy, which holds only in-frame ones; the method was immunoSEQ multiplex PCR. That table furnishes V, J and clone size, whereas the DNA furnished D and trimming. The sample records more than 250,000 clones, about 89% being singletons. This specimen belongs to a study of blood T cell repertoires in COVID-19. Study-wide background: From the United States, Italy and Spain came samples of acute and convalescent COVID-19. Nucleic acid was either cDNA or gDNA, and it came from T cells, B-cell-depleted T cells, or PBMCs.

The ends were cut back, 2 bases at V and 7 bases at J, with 9 bases in the middle. This CDR3 region has 14 residues. Per germline, CDR1 LGHNT and CDR2 FRNRAP. The rearrangement uses TRBV12-5 and TRBJ1-6; D is possibly TRBD1 (5 bases). The source material was peripheral blood. The source of this sequence is a man aged 18 to 35 who had recovered from COVID-19. The CDR3 nucleotides are TGTGCTAGTGGTTTGCAGGGTTGGAATTCACCCCTCCACTTT. Translation: CASGLQGWNSPLHF.